A single sample gave rise to the 20 T cell receptor beta chains below, sequenced in a study of identical twins. TCRdb analysed the 5' RACE reads with MiXCR anew, one entry per CDR3 protein. This sample has fewer than 500,000 distinct CDR3 sequences, with approximately 24% found just once. These data are also associated with another study on T cells expressing NK-cell markers.

The sample comprised CD4+ T cells sorted from blood. The receptors come from a woman aged 18-30 years in good health.

V is TRBV12-3 or TRBV12-4 and J is TRBJ1-3; D gene uncertain. The CDR3 runs to 15 residues. V lost 3 bases, J lost 4 bases, and 13 bases lay in between. The CDR3 sequence is CASSFRGGKGNTIYF. The CDR3, as DNA: TGTGCCAGCAGTTTCCGAGGAGGAAAGGGAAACACCATATATTTT.

This clonotype was seen more than once but under ten times. This sequence joins TRBV9 and TRBJ2-3; 10 bases fit TRBD1. The CDR3 is 17 residues long. Germline V lookup: CDR1 SGDLS, CDR2 YYNGEE. V lost 2 bases to trimming and J lost 3 bases; unmatched junction nucleotides: 9. The CDR3 spells CASSVAPGQGTTDTQYF. CDR3 in DNA: TGTGCCAGCAGCGTCGCACCGGGACAGGGGACGACAGATACGCAGTATTTT.

This clonotype was seen a few times. This chain joins TRBV7-2 and TRBJ2-5, with TRBD2 matching over 9 bases. The germline V gene has CDR1 SGHTA and CDR2 FQGNSA. There are 14 residues in the CDR3. J was trimmed by 3 bases and V by 1 base; bases with no gene match: 0. The CDR3 here is CASSLGTSEETQYF. CDR3 coding DNA: TGTGCCAGCAGCTTAGGGACTAGCGAAGAGACCCAGTACTTC.

At least ten counts were recorded for this clonotype. The chain employs TRBV5-1 and TRBJ2-7; D remains unclear. CDR3 size: 13 residues. V was clipped by 3 bases and J by 1 base, with 8 bases between them. CDR1 SGHRS and CDR2 YFSETQ come from the germline V gene. Here the CDR3 reads CASSWAPSYEQYF. The CDR3 DNA is TGCGCCAGCAGCTGGGCCCCTTCCTACGAGCAGTACTTC.

This clonotype showed up just a few times. V gene TRBV7-2 combines with J gene TRBJ2-7; D is perhaps TRBD2 (6 bases). Germline V gene data show CDR1 as SGHTA and CDR2 as FQGNSA. V was shortened by 8 bases and J by 2 bases, with 19 bases between the two germline ends. The CDR3 runs to 15 residues. CDR3 nucleotide sequence: TGTGCCAGCCAAAATCCGGGAGCAAGGACCTACGAGCAGTACTTC. It translates to CASQNPGARTYEQYF.

This clonotype came up once. J is TRBJ1-3 and V is TRBV10-1, with D hard to call. The germline V gene encodes CDR1 WNHNN and CDR2 SYGVQD (reference sequence). The CDR3 is 14 residues long. V was shortened by 4 bases and J by 4 bases, with 11 bases between the two germline ends. The CDR3 DNA sequence: TGCGCCAGCAGTGGCCCGGGATCAGGAAACACCATATATTTT. This codes for CASSGPGSGNTIYF.

The chain links TRBV24-1 to TRBJ2-5; the D call may be TRBD1 or TRBD2 (5 bases each). Germline V gene lookup returns CDR1 KGHDR and CDR2 SFDVKD. V gave up 3 bases and J gave up 4 bases, with 17 bases separating them. The CDR3 extends over 16 amino acids. DNA of the CDR3: TGTGCCACCAGTGATCCCGGGACGCATGGAGGAGAGACCCAGTACTTC. Translated, it gives CATSDPGTHGGETQYF.

The rearrangement uses TRBV29-1 and TRBJ2-7, with D maybe TRBD2 (6 bases). Germline V lookup: CDR1 SQVTM, CDR2 ANQGSEA. V lost 7 bases and J lost 1, with 23 bases in between. The CDR3 is 16 residues long. The CDR3 spells CSGSGGVSDLSYEQYF. CDR3 coding DNA: TGCAGCGGGTCCGGCGGGGTCAGTGACCTTTCCTACGAGCAGTACTTC.

This clonotype appeared a few times. V and J are TRBV5-1 and TRBJ2-3, with no clear D. Trimming left V 4 bases short and J 4 bases short, with 13 bases between. Germline V gives CDR1 SGHRS, CDR2 YFSETQ. The CDR3 length is 14 residues. The CDR3 sequence: CASSGSISADTQYF. The CDR3 nucleotides are TGCGCCAGCAGCGGCAGTATTTCTGCAGATACGCAGTATTTT.

The chain carries TRBV6-1 and TRBJ2-7; weak D call: TRBD1 (5 bases). Germline V gives CDR1 MNHNS, CDR2 SASEGT. V lost 7 bases and J 0 bases, leaving 19 bases between the germline ends. The CDR3 is 16 amino acids. CDR3 sequence: CASTPGPGFSSYEQYF. The CDR3 bases are TGTGCCAGCACCCCAGGGCCCGGCTTCAGCTCCTACGAGCAGTACTTC.

This clonotype was detected a few times. This chain connects TRBV10-2 to TRBJ1-1; D gene uncertain. This CDR3 is built from 11 residues. From germline, CDR1 is WSHSY and CDR2 SAAADI. Trimming shortened V by 2 bases and J by 5 bases, and 3 bases separated the two germline ends. CDR3 coding DNA: TGCGCCAGCAGTGAGGGGACTGAAGCTTTCTTT. It yields the protein CASSEGTEAFF.

The CDR3 sequence: CASSRDLQGAREQYF. CDR3 DNA: TGCGCCAGCAGCCGGGATCTACAGGGGGCGAGGGAGCAGTACTTC. V is TRBV4-3 and J is TRBJ2-7; 9 bases are shared with TRBD1. CDR1 is LGHNA and CDR2 is YSLEER in the germline V gene. The CDR3 runs 15 residues. Trimming at V came to 4 bases and at J to 7 bases, leaving 11 bases not matched to a gene.

This clonotype came up a few times. The chain recombines TRBV5-6 with TRBJ1-1; TRBD1 matches at 9 bases. In germline, CDR1 is SGHDT, CDR2 YYEEEE. The CDR3 contains 13 residues. With 3 bases clipped from V and 9 bases from J, the junction kept 6 bases outside the gene matches. CDR3 sequence (DNA): TGTGCCAGCAGCTCGGGACAGGGATCCAAAGCTTTCTTT. Translating gives CASSSGQGSKAFF.

The rearrangement joins TRBV12-3 or TRBV12-4 to TRBJ2-2; D is uncertain. The CDR3 covers 13 residues. Trimming removed 7 bases from V and 7 bases from J, with 13 bases in between. The chain's CDR3 is CASIPGLVGELFF. The CDR3 coding sequence is TGTGCCAGCATTCCGGGTCTCGTCGGGGAGCTGTTTTTT.

This clonotype was counted between two and nine times. The CDR3 nucleotides read TGTGCCAGCAGACGACCCGCCTCGAACACTGAAGCTTTCTTT. It is translated as CASRRPASNTEAFF. The V gene is TRBV12-3 or TRBV12-4, the J gene TRBJ1-1; D remains unclear. This CDR3 is built from 14 residues. Trimming took off 6 bases at V and 1 base at J, with 12 bases between the two ends.

This chain uses TRBV15 with TRBJ2-2, with no clear D. CDR1 is LNHNV and CDR2 is YYDKDF in the germline V gene (reference sequence). V was cut by 5 bases and J by 4 bases, with 11 bases left in between. The CDR3 has 14 residues. Here the CDR3 reads CATSPMGSTGELFF. The CDR3 DNA follows: TGTGCCACCAGCCCTATGGGGTCCACCGGGGAGCTGTTTTTT.

The J gene is TRBJ1-2, the V gene TRBV12-3 or TRBV12-4; possibly TRBD1 for D (6 bases). The CDR3 spans 16 residues. With 5 bases removed from V and 0 bases from J, the gap between germline ends came to 16 bases. The CDR3 loop is CASSTFQGRPNYGYTF. The DNA of the CDR3 is TGTGCCAGCAGTACCTTTCAGGGGAGGCCTAACTATGGCTACACCTTC.

This clonotype was found a few times. This chain connects TRBV20-1 to TRBJ2-7, with 9 bases fitting TRBD2. CDR1 DFQATT and CDR2 SNEGSKA come from the germline V gene (reference sequence). J gave up 4 bases and V 5 bases, and 15 bases lay outside the gene matches. This CDR3 has 16 amino acids. The CDR3 sequence is CSAQTTAGGPRYEQYF. The CDR3 nucleotides read TGCAGTGCTCAGACCACCGCGGGGGGGCCTCGTTACGAGCAGTACTTC.

This sequence joins TRBV6-4 and TRBJ2-1; TRBD2 matches 8 bases. V lost 4 bases and J lost 9; bases outside the gene matches: 8. Germline CDR1 and CDR2: MRHNA and SNTAGT. The CDR3 spans 14 residues. DNA of the CDR3: TGTGCCAGCAGTGTTGCGGGAGGTGTCGCTGAGCAGTTCTTC. Translating gives CASSVAGGVAEQFF.

The J gene is TRBJ2-2, the V gene TRBV11-2, with TRBD2 identical over 7 bases. Germline CDR1 SGHAT, CDR2 FQNNGV. V dropped 1 base and J dropped 3; count of bases not matched to a gene: 5. This CDR3 spans 16 amino acids. Written as DNA, the CDR3 is TGTGCCAGCAGCTTAGCCCCTAGCGGTTACACCGGGGAGCTGTTTTTT. Its protein is CASSLAPSGYTGELFF.